This T cell receptor beta chain was recorded in a study of blood T cells in healthy people across ages. Broader study findings: Older age went with lower TCR beta diversity per million T cells, in a roughly linear way.

For the second PCR, which ran for about 6 to 12 cycles, a sample-barcoded 5' primer and a J-beta primer mix were used. CDR3-containing paired-end reads numbering at least 2.5 million came from each sample. TCRdb analysed the 5' RACE reads with MiXCR anew, one entry per CDR3 protein. Among over a million distinct CDR3 sequences listed, under 45% were seen once. Trimming pared 0 bases from V and 5 bases from J, leaving 12 bases between. CDR1 is SGHRS, CDR2 YFSETQ, per germline. The CDR3 runs to 14 residues. Points on this clonotype: The antigen is undetermined.

Total RNA amounts of at least 6 micrograms were extracted per sample. The sequence was collected from a woman aged 60-75 years in good health. The specimen was blood. The chain is built from TRBV5-1 and TRBJ2-7; weak D call: TRBD1 (5 bases). The CDR3: CASSLARVEDEQYF. CDR3 DNA: TGCGCCAGCAGCTTGGCCAGGGTCGAGGACGAGCAGTACTTC.